This T cell receptor (beta chain) was documented in a study of cytomegalovirus exposure and HLA in healthy donors. The germline V gene has CDR1 SNHLY and CDR2 FYNNEI. V was pared by 6 bases and J by 0 bases, with 5 bases between. There are 12 residues in the CDR3. This PCR relied on a set of 60 Vbeta primers and 13 Jbeta primers. The repertoire was sequenced with immunoSEQ multiplex PCR; TCRdb's copy has only in-frame clones and lacks some. The sample yields some 130,000 clones, about 70% seen once. The sample comprised PBMCs. V gene TRBV2 combines with J gene TRBJ1-2; D is ambiguous. The sequence derives from a man aged 35-49 years in good health and CMV-seronegative. In nucleotides, the CDR3 is TGTGCCAGCAGCCCCGCTAACTATGGCTACACCTTC. Protein: CASSPANYGYTF.